The rows below give T cell receptor beta chains drawn from one sample of a study of blood T cell repertoires in COVID-19. The table came from immunoSEQ multiplex PCR; TCRdb's copy has only in-frame clones and leaves some out. There are more than 90,000 clones in the sample; 65% to 80% occur only once, and about 6.8% lies in the top ten. Input material: peripheral blood. Source of these receptors: a man between 65 and 85 years old with acute or convalescent COVID-19. The CDR3 runs from the conserved cysteine through the conserved F or W. Each record gives: V gene, clone size, J gene, D gene, CDR3 protein, CDR3 DNA. A D gene is named only where the DNA matches it firmly. Clone size appears in some rows only: once, few, many, or a class for an expanded clone.

TRBV7-2	-	TRBJ1-1	TRBD1	CASTSDRSLFTGAFF	TGTGCCAGCACCTCGGACAGGTCCCTCTTCACGGGCGCTTTCTTT
TRBV2	-	TRBJ2-5	TRBD1	CASRTGTGIFTQYF	TGTGCCAGCAGAACCGGGACAGGGATATTTACCCAGTACTTC
TRBV11-2	-	TRBJ1-5	TRBD1	CASSFGTGTFNQPQHF	TGTGCCAGCAGCTTTGGGACAGGGACTTTCAATCAGCCCCAGCATTTT
TRBV7-3	-	TRBJ2-1	-	CASSLNSPYNEQFF	TGTGCCAGCAGCTTAAACTCCCCCTACAATGAGCAGTTCTTC
TRBV5-1	-	TRBJ2-5	-	CASSLEDFARGTQYF	TGCGCCAGCAGCTTGGAGGACTTCGCACGGGGGACCCAGTACTTC
TRBV28	-	TRBJ1-2	-	CASRPRWEAYGYTF	TGTGCCAGCAGGCCGCGGTGGGAGGCCTATGGCTACACCTTC
TRBV19	-	TRBJ2-3	-	CASRLSRVAADTQYF	TGTGCCAGTAGGCTGTCTCGCGTTGCCGCAGATACGCAGTATTTT
TRBV19	-	TRBJ1-2	TRBD1	CASSIGQGAYGYTF	TGTGCCAGTAGTATTGGTCAGGGGGCCTATGGCTACACCTTC
TRBV5-6	once	TRBJ2-2	-	CASSFTNSAGELFF	TGTGCCAGCAGCTTTACGAATAGCGCCGGGGAGCTGTTTTTT
TRBV27	once	TRBJ1-6	TRBD1	CASSSWRQGAESPLHF	TGTGCCAGCAGTTCCTGGCGACAGGGGGCTGAGTCACCCCTCCACTTT
TRBV11-2	-	TRBJ2-5	-	CASSSPGYQETQYF	TGTGCCAGCAGCTCCCCCGGGTACCAAGAGACCCAGTACTTC
TRBV29-1	-	TRBJ2-2	-	CSAGDGGGELFF	TGCAGCGCGGGGGACGGAGGCGGGGAGCTGTTTTTT
TRBV3-1/TRBV3-2	-	TRBJ2-5	TRBD2	CASSPTSGLAGASAETQYF	TGTGCCAGCAGCCCTACCTCGGGACTAGCGGGAGCAAGTGCAGAGACCCAGTACTTC
TRBV28	-	TRBJ2-7	TRBD1	CASRGQSSYEQYF	TGTGCCAGCCGGGGACAGAGTTCCTACGAGCAGTACTTC
TRBV6-2/TRBV6-3	-	TRBJ2-7	-	CASSQQDYYEQYF	TGTGCCAGCAGTCAACAGGACTACTACGAGCAGTACTTC
TRBV6-5	-	TRBJ2-7	-	CASSYSLQGSYEQYF	TGTGCCAGCAGTTACTCGCTCCAGGGCTCCTACGAGCAGTACTTC
TRBV25-1	-	TRBJ1-5	TRBD1	CASSPRTGINQPQHF	TGTGCCAGCAGTCCTCGGACAGGGATCAATCAGCCCCAGCATTTT
TRBV2	-	TRBJ2-5	-	CASSEAWEVTQYF	TGTGCCAGCAGTGAAGCCTGGGAGGTGACCCAGTACTTC
TRBV30	-	TRBJ2-7	TRBD1	CAWWGNDRAGEQYF	TGTGCCTGGTGGGGGAACGACAGGGCCGGCGAGCAGTACTTC
TRBV28	-	TRBJ1-2	-	CASSLGGTYTF	TGTGCCAGCAGTTTGGGGGGGACCTACACCTTC
TRBV25-1	-	TRBJ2-1	-	CASSRYNEQFF	TGTGCCAGCAGTCGGTACAATGAGCAGTTCTTC
TRBV27	-	TRBJ1-2	-	CATAGRGYGYTF	TGTGCCACCGCGGGGCGGGGCTATGGCTACACCTTC
TRBV7-3	-	TRBJ2-5	-	CASSFSSGQETQYF	TGTGCCAGCAGCTTCTCGAGCGGGCAAGAGACCCAGTACTTC
TRBV5-4	-	TRBJ2-7	-	CASMGGAGASYEQYF	TGTGCCAGCATGGGGGGGGCGGGAGCATCCTACGAGCAGTACTTC
TRBV18	-	TRBJ2-3	TRBD2	CASSPYGGRGPSTDTQYF	TGTGCCAGCTCACCATATGGCGGGAGGGGCCCTAGCACAGATACGCAGTATTTT
TRBV11-3	-	TRBJ2-1	TRBD2	CASSPRRLAGGSSYNEQFF	TGTGCCAGCAGCCCCCGGCGGCTAGCGGGTGGGAGCTCCTACAATGAGCAGTTCTTC
TRBV4-1	-	TRBJ2-1	TRBD1	CASSQLRGTSYNEQFF	TGCGCCAGCAGCCAACTCAGGGGGACCTCCTACAATGAGCAGTTCTTC
TRBV7-2	-	TRBJ1-2	-	CASSLEGPNYGYTF	TGTGCCAGCAGCTTGGAGGGACCGAACTATGGCTACACCTTC
TRBV6-5	-	TRBJ2-7	TRBD1	CASSFHRGAYEQYF	TGTGCCAGCAGCTTTCACAGGGGAGCCTACGAGCAGTACTTC
TRBV28	-	TRBJ1-2	TRBD1	CASSFQGGFYGYTF	TGTGCCAGCAGTTTTCAGGGGGGCTTCTATGGCTACACCTTC
TRBV5-5	-	TRBJ1-1	-	CASSSWGDEAFF	TGTGCCAGCAGCTCGTGGGGGGATGAAGCTTTCTTT
TRBV27	-	TRBJ1-4	TRBD1	CASPPGPHDRANEKLFF	TGTGCCAGCCCCCCCGGACCACACGACAGGGCTAATGAAAAACTGTTTTTT
TRBV7-2	few	TRBJ1-2	-	CASSPRTASAGYTF	TGTGCCAGCAGCCCGAGGACAGCTTCGGCTGGCTACACCTTC
TRBV29-1	-	TRBJ2-2	-	CSVNRLSTGELFF	TGCAGCGTTAATCGTCTATCCACCGGGGAGCTGTTTTTT
TRBV24-1	-	TRBJ2-1	TRBD2	CATNDGLAGNEQFF	TGTGCCACTAACGACGGACTAGCGGGGAATGAGCAGTTCTTC
TRBV5-1	-	TRBJ2-3	TRBD2	CASSLDAGGVTDTQYF	TGCGCCAGCAGCTTGGACGCGGGGGGCGTCACAGATACGCAGTATTTT
TRBV11-2	-	TRBJ2-7	-	CASSLRGSTYEQYF	TGTGCCAGCAGCCTCCGGGGTAGCACCTACGAGCAGTACTTC